The 9 T cell receptor beta chains listed next were all sequenced from one sample in a study of T cell repertoires in cytomegalovirus infection. TCRdb re-derived calls from the reads in MiXCR, one entry per CDR3 protein. The sample includes 210,000 or so distinct CDR3 sequences, 6.5% of them seen just once. Material: PBMCs. The receptors originated from a human donor in good health (CMV status not recorded). Some clones in this sample may be carry-over from other donors' samples.

This clonotype came up many times. The V and J genes are TRBV28 and TRBJ2-7; D unresolved. The V and J ends lost 6 bases and 4 bases respectively, with 10 bases between them. Germline CDR1 MDHEN, CDR2 SYDVKM. The CDR3 runs 12 residues. The CDR3 nucleotides read TGTGCCAGCAGCCCCTCACAGTACGAGCAGTACTTC. This encodes CASSPSQYEQYF.

This clonotype occurred many times. This chain uses TRBV19 with TRBJ1-5; D unclear. The CDR3 extends over 16 amino acids. V was clipped by 0 bases and J by 6 bases, with 15 bases between them. CDR1 and CDR2 from the germline V gene are LNHDA and SQIVND (reference sequence). The CDR3 here is CASSIDTPWSVQPQHF. CDR3 nucleotides: TGTGCCAGTAGTATAGATACCCCCTGGTCGGTTCAGCCCCAGCATTTT.

This clonotype came up many times. This chain connects TRBV4-1 to TRBJ1-2, with D uncertain. From germline, CDR1 is MGHRA and CDR2 YSYEKL. The CDR3 totals 12 residues. Trimming took 0 bases from V and 5 from J, leaving 4 bases between them. In DNA form, the CDR3 reads TGCGCCAGCAGCCAAGAAGGTTATGGCTACACCTTC. Translation: CASSQEGYGYTF.

This clonotype came up many times. The chain couples TRBV2 to TRBJ2-5; tentative D call: TRBD2 (5 bases). This CDR3 has 14 amino acids. CDR1 and CDR2 (germline): SNHLY, FYNNEI. The ends were cut back, 1 base at V and 5 bases at J, with 11 bases in the middle. In DNA form, the CDR3 reads TGTGCCAGCAGTGAAGGCCCGGGGTTGGAGACCCAGTACTTC. The encoded protein is CASSEGPGLETQYF.

Ten or more counts support this clonotype. The chain joins TRBV6-2 or TRBV6-3 to TRBJ2-1; tentatively, D is TRBD1 (6 bases). This CDR3 has 15 amino acids. The V end was cut by 4 bases, the J end by 1 base, with 11 bases between. Germline V gives CDR1 MNHEY, CDR2 SVGEGT. This chain's CDR3 is CASSSGDRSYNEQFF. DNA of the CDR3: TGTGCCAGCAGTTCCGGCGACAGGTCCTACAATGAGCAGTTCTTC.

This clonotype was seen ten or more times. The rearrangement links TRBV11-1 to TRBJ2-1; TRBD1 matches at 7 bases. With 4 bases clipped from V and 5 bases from J, the junction kept 5 bases outside the gene matches. Germline V CDR1 and CDR2: SGHAT, FQDESV (reference sequence). The CDR3 covers 14 residues. The CDR3 nucleotides read TGTGCCAGCAGCTCGGGACAGTATAACAATGAGCAGTTCTTC. Translation: CASSSGQYNNEQFF.

This clonotype was recorded at least ten times. V gene TRBV5-1 combines with J gene TRBJ1-1; D is undetermined. The CDR3 runs to 14 residues. V lost 0 bases, J lost 3 bases, and 9 bases lay in between. Germline lookup yields CDR1 SGHRS and CDR2 YFSETQ. CDR3 sequence: CASSLDMRYTEAFF. Written as DNA, the CDR3 is TGCGCCAGCAGCTTGGATATGCGGTACACTGAAGCTTTCTTT.

This clonotype has ten or more counts. The rearrangement links TRBV2 to TRBJ1-4, with D uncertain. CDR3 length equals 14 residues. Trimming removed 1 base from V and 4 bases from J, with 7 bases in between. In germline, CDR1 is SNHLY, CDR2 FYNNEI. The CDR3 loop reads CASSEGQINEKLFF. DNA of the CDR3: TGTGCCAGCAGTGAAGGGCAAATTAATGAAAAACTGTTTTTT.

This clonotype was seen repeatedly, ten times or more. The genes are TRBV6-1 and TRBJ1-1, with D possibly TRBD1 on 5 matching bases. This CDR3 comprises 14 residues. Germline CDR1 is MNHNS and CDR2 is SASEGT. The germline V and J ends were trimmed by 4 bases and 1 base, with 10 bases remaining between them. This CDR3 reads CASSVGLRNTEAFF. For the CDR3, the DNA is TGTGCCAGCAGTGTGGGACTTCGGAACACTGAAGCTTTCTTT.